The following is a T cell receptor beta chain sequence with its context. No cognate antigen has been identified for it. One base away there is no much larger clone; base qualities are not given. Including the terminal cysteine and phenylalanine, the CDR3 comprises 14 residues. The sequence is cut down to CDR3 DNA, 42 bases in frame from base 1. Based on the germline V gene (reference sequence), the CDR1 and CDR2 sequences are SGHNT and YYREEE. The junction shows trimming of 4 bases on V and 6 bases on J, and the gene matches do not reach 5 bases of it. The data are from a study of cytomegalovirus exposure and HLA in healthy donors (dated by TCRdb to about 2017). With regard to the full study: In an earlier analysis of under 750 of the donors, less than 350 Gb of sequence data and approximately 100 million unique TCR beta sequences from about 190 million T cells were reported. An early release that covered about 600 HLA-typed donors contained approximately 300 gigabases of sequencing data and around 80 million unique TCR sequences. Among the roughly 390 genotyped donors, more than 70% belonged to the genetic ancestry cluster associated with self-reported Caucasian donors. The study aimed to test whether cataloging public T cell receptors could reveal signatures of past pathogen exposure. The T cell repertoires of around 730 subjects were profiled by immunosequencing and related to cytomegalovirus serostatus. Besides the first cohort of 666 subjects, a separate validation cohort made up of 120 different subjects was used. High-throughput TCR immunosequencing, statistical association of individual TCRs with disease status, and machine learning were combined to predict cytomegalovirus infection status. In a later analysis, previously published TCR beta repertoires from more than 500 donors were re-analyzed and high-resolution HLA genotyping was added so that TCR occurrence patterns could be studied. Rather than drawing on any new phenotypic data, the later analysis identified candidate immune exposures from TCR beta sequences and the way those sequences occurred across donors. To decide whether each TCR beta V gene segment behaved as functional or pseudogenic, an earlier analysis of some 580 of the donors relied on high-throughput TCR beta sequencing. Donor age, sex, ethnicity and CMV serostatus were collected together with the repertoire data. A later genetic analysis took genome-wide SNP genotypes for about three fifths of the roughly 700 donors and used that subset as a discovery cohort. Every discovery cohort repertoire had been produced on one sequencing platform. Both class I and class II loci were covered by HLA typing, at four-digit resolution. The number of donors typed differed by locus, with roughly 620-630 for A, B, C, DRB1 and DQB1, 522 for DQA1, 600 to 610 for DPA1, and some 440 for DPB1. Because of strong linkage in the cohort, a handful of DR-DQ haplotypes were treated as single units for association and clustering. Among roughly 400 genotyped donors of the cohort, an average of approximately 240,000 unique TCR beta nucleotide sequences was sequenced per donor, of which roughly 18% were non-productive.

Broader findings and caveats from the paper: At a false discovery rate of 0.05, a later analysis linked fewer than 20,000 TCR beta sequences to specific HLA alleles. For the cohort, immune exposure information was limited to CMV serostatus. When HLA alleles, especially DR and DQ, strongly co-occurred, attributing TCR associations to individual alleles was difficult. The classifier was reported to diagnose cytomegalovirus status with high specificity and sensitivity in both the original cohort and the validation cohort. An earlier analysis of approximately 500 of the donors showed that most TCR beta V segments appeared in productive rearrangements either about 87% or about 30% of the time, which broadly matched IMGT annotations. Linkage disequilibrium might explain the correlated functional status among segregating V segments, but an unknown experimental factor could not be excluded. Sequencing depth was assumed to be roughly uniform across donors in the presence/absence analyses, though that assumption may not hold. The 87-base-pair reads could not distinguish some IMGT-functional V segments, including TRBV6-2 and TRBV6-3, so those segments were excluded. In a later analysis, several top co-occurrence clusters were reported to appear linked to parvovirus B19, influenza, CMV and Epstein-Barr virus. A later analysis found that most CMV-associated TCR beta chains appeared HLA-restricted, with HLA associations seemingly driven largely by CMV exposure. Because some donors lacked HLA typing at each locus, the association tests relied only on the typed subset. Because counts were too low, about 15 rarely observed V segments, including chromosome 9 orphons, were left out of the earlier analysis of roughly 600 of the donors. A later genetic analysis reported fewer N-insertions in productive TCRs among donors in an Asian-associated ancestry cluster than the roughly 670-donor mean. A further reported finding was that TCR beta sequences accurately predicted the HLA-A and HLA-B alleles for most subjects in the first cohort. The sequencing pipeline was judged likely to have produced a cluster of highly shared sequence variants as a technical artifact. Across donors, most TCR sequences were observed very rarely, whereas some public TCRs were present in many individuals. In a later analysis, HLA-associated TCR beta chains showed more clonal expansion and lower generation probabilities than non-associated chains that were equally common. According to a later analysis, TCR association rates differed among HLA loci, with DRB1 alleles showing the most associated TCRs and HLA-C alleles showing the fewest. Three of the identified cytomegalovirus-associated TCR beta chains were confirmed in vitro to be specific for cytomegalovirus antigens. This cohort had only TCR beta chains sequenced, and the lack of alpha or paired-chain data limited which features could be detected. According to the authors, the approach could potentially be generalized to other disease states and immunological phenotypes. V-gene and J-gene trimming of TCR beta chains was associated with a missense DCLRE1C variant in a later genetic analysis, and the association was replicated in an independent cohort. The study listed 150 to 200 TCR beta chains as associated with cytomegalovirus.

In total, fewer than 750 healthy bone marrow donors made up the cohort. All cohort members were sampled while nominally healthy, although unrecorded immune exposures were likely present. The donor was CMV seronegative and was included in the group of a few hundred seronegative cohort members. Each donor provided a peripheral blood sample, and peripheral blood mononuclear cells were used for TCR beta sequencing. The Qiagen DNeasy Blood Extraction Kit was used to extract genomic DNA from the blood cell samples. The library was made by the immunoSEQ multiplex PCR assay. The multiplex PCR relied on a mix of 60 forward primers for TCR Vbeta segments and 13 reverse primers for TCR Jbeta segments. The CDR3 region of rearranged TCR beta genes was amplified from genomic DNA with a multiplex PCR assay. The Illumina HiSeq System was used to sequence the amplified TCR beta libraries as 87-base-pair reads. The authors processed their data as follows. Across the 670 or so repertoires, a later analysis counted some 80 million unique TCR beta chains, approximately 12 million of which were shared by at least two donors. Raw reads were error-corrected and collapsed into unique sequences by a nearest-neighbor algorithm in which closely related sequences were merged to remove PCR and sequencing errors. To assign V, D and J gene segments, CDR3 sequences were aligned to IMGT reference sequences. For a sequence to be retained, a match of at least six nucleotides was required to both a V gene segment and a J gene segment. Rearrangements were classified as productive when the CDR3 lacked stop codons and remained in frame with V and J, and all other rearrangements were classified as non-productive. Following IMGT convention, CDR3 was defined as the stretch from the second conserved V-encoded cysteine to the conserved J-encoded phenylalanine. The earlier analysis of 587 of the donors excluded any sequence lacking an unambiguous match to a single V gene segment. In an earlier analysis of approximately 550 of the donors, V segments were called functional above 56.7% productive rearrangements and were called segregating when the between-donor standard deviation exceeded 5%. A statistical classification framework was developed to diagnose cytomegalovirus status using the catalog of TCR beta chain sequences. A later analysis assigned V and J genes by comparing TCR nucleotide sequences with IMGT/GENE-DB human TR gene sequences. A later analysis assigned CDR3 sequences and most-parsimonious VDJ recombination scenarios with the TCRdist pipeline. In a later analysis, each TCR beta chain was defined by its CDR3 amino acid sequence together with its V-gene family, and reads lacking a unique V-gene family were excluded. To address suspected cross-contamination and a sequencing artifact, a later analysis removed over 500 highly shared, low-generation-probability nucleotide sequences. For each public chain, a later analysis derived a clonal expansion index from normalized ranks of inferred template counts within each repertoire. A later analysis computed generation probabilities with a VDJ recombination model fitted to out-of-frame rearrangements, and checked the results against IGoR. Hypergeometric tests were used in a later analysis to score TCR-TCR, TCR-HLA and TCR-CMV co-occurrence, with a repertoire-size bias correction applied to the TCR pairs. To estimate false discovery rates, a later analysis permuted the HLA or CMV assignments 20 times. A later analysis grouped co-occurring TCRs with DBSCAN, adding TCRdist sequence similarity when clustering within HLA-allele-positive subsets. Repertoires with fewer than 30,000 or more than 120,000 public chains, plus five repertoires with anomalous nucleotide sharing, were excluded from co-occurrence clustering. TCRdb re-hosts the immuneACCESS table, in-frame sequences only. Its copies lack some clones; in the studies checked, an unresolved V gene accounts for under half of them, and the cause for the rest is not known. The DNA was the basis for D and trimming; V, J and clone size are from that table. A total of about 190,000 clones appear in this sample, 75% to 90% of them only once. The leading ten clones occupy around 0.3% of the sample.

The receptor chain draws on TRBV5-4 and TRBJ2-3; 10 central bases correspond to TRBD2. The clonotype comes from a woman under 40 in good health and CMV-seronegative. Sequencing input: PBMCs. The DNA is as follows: TGTGCCAGCAGCAGCTCTAGCGGGGGCGATACGCAGTATTTT. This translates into CASSSSSGGDTQYF.